The T cell receptor (beta chain) under discussion was sequenced for a study of blood T cells in healthy people across ages. Across the whole study: Template switching caught about one barcoded beta molecule for each two T cells.

Study outcomes and limitations: Across the age range, TCR beta diversity per million T cells fell in a roughly linear way.

In regard to this clonotype: The antigen is unknown.

It was with a sample-barcoded 5' primer and a J-beta primer mix that a second PCR of roughly 7 to 12 cycles was run. TCRdb passed the 5' RACE reads through MiXCR, listing each CDR3 protein once. This sample has about 1.4 million distinct CDR3 sequences, with approximately 60% found just once. J was trimmed by 0 bases and V by 1 base; bases with no gene match: 12. The germline CDR1 and CDR2 sequences are LGHNA and YNFKEQ. The CDR3 totals 20 residues. No fewer than 6 million PBMCs went into each sample. The chain couples TRBV4-2 to TRBJ2-4; 10 nucleotides align to TRBD2. Input material: blood. The receptor comes from a man between 18 and 29 years old in good health. CDR3 DNA: TGTGCCAGCAGCCAAGGGATTCTAGCGGGGGCGCGATTAGCCAAAAACATTCAGTACTTC. This encodes CASSQGILAGARLAKNIQYF.